This TCR beta chain came from a study of persistence of HIV-infected CD4 T cells. At the level of the study: Isolated cells were CMV- and HIV-1 Gag-responding CD4+ T cells. Study conclusions and caveats: Antigen-responding cells were enriched for degenerate expanded CDR3beta sequences.

A word on this clone: What it binds is unknown.

This was the immunoSEQ version 4 assay in survey mode. The method was immunoSEQ multiplex PCR; TCRdb's version includes in-frame clones alone and lacks a portion of them. The sample shows over 60,000 clones, 65% to 80% of them seen only once. The V segment lost 1 base and the J segment 4 bases; nucleotides outside the gene matches: 7. Germline CDR1 and CDR2: SGHNT and YYREEE (reference sequence). The CDR3 runs 15 residues. An overlapping HIV-1 Gag peptide pool stimulated these cells at 1 ug/peptide/mL. Memory cells lacking CD40L and CD69 with high CD45RO were sorted. Donors were HIV-1-infected adults who began suppressive ART during chronic infection. CD4+ T cell counts exceeded 400 cells/uL; CMV serology was positive.

The chain employs TRBV5-4 and TRBJ1-2; 7 positions match TRBD1. This clonotype was sampled from an adult man with HIV who was CMV-seropositive. This sample comprised CD4+ T cells sorted from PBMCs after 18-hour stimulation, obtained from a patient who received antiretroviral therapy. The CDR3 protein is CASSLYEQGPYGYTF. The CDR3 nucleotides are TGTGCCAGCAGCTTGTACGAACAGGGGCCCTATGGCTACACCTTC. The whole variable domain, filled in from reference TRBV5-4 and TRBJ1-2, reads ETGVTQSPTHLIKTRGQQVTLRCSSQSGHNTVSWYQQALGQGPQFIFQYYREEENGRGNFPPRFSGLQFPNYSSELNVNALELDDSALYLCASSLYEQGPYGYTFGSGTRLTVV.